This TCR beta chain was profiled in a study of Ad26.COV2.S vaccination and SARS-CoV-2 variants. Sequencing was performed with immunoSEQ multiplex PCR; in TCRdb, only in-frame clones are kept and a portion is missing. The sample consists of 300,000 to 400,000 clones, around four fifths of them appearing once. Treatment defined: 15 to 20 received Ad26.COV2.S at low or high dose, single or two shots; roughly 5 received placebo; per-sample allocation not given. All samples were drawn on day 63, counting from the first vaccine or placebo injection. The sequencing here drew on peripheral blood, taken in a trial of Ad26.COV2.S vaccine versus placebo. This TCR was recovered from a person aged 18-60 years who received the Ad26.COV2.S COVID-19 vaccine or a placebo.

CDR3 in amino acids: CASSPGGQGNTEAFF. DNA for the CDR3: TGTGCCAGCAGCCCTGGGGGACAGGGGAACACTGAAGCTTTCTTT. The chain combines TRBV5-4 with TRBJ1-1; 9 positions agree with TRBD1. Unmatched junction bases numbered 5, after V lost 4 bases and J lost 1 base. CDR1 SGHNT and CDR2 YYREEE come from the germline V gene (reference sequence). The CDR3 covers 15 residues. Filled out from reference TRBV5-4 and TRBJ1-1, the complete variable domain reads ETGVTQSPTHLIKTRGQQVTLRCSSQSGHNTVSWYQQALGQGPQFIFQYYREEENGRGNFPPRFSGLQFPNYSSELNVNALELDDSALYLCASSPGGQGNTEAFFGQGTRLTVV.